This entry is about one T cell receptor beta chain. V was shortened by 8 bases and J by 7 bases, with 15 bases between the two germline ends. The CDR3 extends over 14 amino acids. Germline V CDR1 and CDR2: MNHEY, SMNVEV (reference sequence). The data stem from a study of blood T cell repertoires in COVID-19. Only in-frame clones appear in the TCRdb table, and some are missing; sequencing was by immunoSEQ multiplex PCR. This table has tens of thousands of clones, approximately 84% appearing once. This sequence was found in an older man with acute or convalescent COVID-19. The sample consisted of peripheral blood. The chain uses TRBV27 and TRBJ1-6, with D unclear. The DNA for the CDR3 is TGTGCCAGCTCCGAGCGGAGAAGGAATTCACCCCTCCACTTT. Translating it yields CASSERRRNSPLHF.